This T cell receptor (beta chain) was documented in a study of CD8+ T cells in alopecia areata. Reverse transcription of extracted RNA yielded cDNA, which provided the sequencing template. TCRdb keeps only in-frame clones here, not all; method: immunoSEQ multiplex PCR. The sample includes 160,000 or so clones, approximately 70% seen only once; the top ten take about an eighth. The CDR3 consists of 14 residues. V dropped 7 bases and J dropped 4 bases, with 13 bases sitting between them. Germline CDR1 and CDR2: MGHDK and SYGVNS. Those with alopecia areata gave lesional scalp punch biopsies and peripheral blood. T lymphocytes (CD4+ and CD8+) were sorted from PBMCs.

This specimen was CD8+ T cells sorted from blood, taken at week 0. This sequence joins TRBV25-1 and TRBJ1-4, with D perhaps TRBD1 (5 bases). This receptor was identified in a human donor with alopecia areata. The CDR3 nucleotides are TGTGCCAGCAAAACGGACACCGGTAATGAAAAACTGTTTTTT. This translates into CASKTDTGNEKLFF.